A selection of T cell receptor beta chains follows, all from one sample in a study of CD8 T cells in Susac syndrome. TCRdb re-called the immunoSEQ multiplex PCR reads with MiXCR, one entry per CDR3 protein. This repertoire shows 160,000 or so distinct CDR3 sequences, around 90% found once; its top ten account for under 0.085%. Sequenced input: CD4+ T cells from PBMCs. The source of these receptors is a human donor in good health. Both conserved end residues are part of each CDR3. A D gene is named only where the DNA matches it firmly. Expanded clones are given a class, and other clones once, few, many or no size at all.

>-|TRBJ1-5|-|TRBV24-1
CATSEQADQPQHF
TGTGCCACCAGTGAGCAGGCAGATCAGCCCCAGCATTTT
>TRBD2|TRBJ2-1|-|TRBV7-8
CASSRTSGTRSYNEQFF
TGTGCCAGCAGCAGGACTAGCGGGACACGGTCCTACAATGAGCAGTTCTTC
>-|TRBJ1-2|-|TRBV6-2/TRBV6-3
CASSYVGRNYGYTF
TGTGCCAGCAGTTACGTCGGCAGAAACTATGGCTACACCTTC
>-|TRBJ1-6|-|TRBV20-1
CSARGVETDNNSPLHF
TGCAGTGCTAGAGGGGTAGAGACGGATAATAATTCACCCCTCCACTTT
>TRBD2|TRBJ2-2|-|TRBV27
CASSLEAGGPIGELFF
TGTGCCAGCAGTTTAGAAGCGGGAGGGCCGATCGGGGAGCTGTTTTTT
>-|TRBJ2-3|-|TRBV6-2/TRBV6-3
CASSYGWDRTDTQYF
TGTGCCAGCAGTTACGGGTGGGATCGGACAGATACGCAGTATTTT
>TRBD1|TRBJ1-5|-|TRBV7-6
CASSLDRVTNQPQHF
TGTGCCAGCAGCCTGGACAGGGTTACCAATCAGCCCCAGCATTTT
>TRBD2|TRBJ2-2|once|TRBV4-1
CASAGGGRVGAGELFF
TGCGCCAGCGCTGGAGGCGGGAGAGTGGGTGCCGGGGAGCTGTTTTTT
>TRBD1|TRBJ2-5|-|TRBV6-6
CASSYAGGRETQYF
TGTGCCAGCAGTTACGCAGGGGGTCGAGAGACCCAGTACTTC
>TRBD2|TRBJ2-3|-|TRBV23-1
CASSQSWRGYTDTQYF
TGCGCCAGCAGTCAATCGTGGCGGGGGTACACAGATACGCAGTATTTT
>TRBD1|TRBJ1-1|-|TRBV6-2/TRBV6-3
CASSYSGTVNTEAFF
TGTGCCAGCAGTTACTCGGGGACAGTGAACACTGAAGCTTTCTTT
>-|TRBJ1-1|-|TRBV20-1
CSARENLRTAAFF
TGCAGTGCTAGAGAGAACCTCCGGACAGCGGCTTTCTTT
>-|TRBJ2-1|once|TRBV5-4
CASSLPGLSYNEQFF
TGTGCCAGCAGCTTGCCAGGCCTCTCCTACAATGAGCAGTTCTTC
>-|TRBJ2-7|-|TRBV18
CASSPDEYEQYF
TGTGCCAGCTCACCAGACGAGTACGAGCAGTACTTC
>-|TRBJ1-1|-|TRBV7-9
CASSLAGHRMNTEAFF
TGTGCCAGCAGCTTAGCGGGACACCGGATGAACACTGAAGCTTTCTTT
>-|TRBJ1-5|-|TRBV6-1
CASSESNQPQHF
TGTGCCAGCAGTGAGAGCAATCAGCCCCAGCATTTT
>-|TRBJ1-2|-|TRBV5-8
CASSLRGGGFYGYTF
TGTGCCAGCAGCTTGAGGGGGGGCGGCTTCTATGGCTACACCTTC